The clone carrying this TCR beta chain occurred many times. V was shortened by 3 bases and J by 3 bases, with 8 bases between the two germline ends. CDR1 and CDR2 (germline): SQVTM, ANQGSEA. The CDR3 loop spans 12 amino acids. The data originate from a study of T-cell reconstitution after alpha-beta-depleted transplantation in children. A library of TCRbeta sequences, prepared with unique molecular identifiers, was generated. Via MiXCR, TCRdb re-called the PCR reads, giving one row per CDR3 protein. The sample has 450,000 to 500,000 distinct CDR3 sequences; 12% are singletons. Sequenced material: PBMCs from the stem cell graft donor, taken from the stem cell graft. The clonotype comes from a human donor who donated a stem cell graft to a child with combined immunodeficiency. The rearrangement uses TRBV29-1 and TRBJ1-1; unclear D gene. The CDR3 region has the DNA TGCAGCGTTGAGGGTGGGTACACTGAAGCTTTCTTT. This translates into CSVEGGYTEAFF.